Only a few counts were recorded for the clone carrying this T cell receptor (beta chain). Its cognate antigen is unknown. The record originates from a study of shared clonotypes between healthy human individuals. General observations from the study: Blood alone was sampled, and tissue repertoires likely differ.

Looked up from germline, CDR1 is MDHEN and CDR2 is SYDVKM. The V gene lost 8 bases and the J gene lost 4 bases, with 11 bases spanning the gap. The CDR3 totals 12 residues. Repertoires were generated with immunoSEQ multiplex PCR, while TCRdb's copy carries only in-frame clones and drops some. The top ten hold 0.3% to 0.45% of the sample, which has 2 million to 2.5 million clones, 85% to 95% seen once. This TCR came from a man younger than 35 in good health. Some clones in this sample may be carry-over from other donors' samples. Sequencing was carried out using naive CD4+ T cells from PBMCs. Subset defined: CD45RA+ positively selected. This rearrangement joins TRBV28 to TRBJ1-1; D is possibly TRBD1 (5 bases). The CDR3 loop reads CASESGPTEAFF. CDR3 sequence (DNA): TGTGCCAGCGAGTCAGGGCCCACTGAAGCTTTCTTT.